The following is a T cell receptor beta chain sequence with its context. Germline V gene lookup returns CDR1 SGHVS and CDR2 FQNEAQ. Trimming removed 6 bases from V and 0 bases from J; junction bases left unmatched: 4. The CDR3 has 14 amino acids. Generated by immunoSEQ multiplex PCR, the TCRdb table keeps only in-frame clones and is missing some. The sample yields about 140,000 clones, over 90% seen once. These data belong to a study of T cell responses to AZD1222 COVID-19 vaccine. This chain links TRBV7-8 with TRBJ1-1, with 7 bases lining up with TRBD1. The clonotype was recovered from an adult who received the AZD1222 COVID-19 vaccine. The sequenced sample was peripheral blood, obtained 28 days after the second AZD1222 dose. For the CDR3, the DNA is TGTGCCAGCAGGCAGGGGGGCATGAACACTGAAGCTTTCTTT. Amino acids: CASRQGGMNTEAFF. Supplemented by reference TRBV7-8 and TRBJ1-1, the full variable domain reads GAGVSQSPRYKVAKRGQDVALRCDPISGHVSLFWYQQALGQGPEFLTYFQNEAQLDKSGLPSDRFFAERPEGSVSTLKIQRTQQEDSAVYLCASRQGGMNTEAFFGQGTRLTVV.